Below, 18 T cell receptor beta chains from the same sample are listed, as sequenced in a study of post-analysis software for immune sequencing data. Unique molecular identifiers had been added to the TCR beta cDNA libraries. TCRdb re-derived calls from the PCR reads in MiXCR, one entry per CDR3 protein. Among about 810,000 distinct CDR3 sequences listed, about 50% were seen once. Broader study findings: Elevated frequency relative to controls characterized several TRBV segments in patients, TRBV5-6, TRBV5-1 and TRBV20-1 among them.

These receptors are not linked to any known antigen. Sequenced: blood. These receptors were collected from a girl aged 5 to 17 with multiple sclerosis.

V usage is TRBV4-1 and J usage is TRBJ2-3; TRBD1 agrees at 12 bases. Germline trimming cut 0 bases from V and 4 bases from J; bases unmatched to any gene: 5. Germline V gene data show CDR1 as MGHRA and CDR2 as YSYEKL. The CDR3 totals 17 residues. CDR3: CASSQDPGQGAADTQYF. CDR3 bases: TGCGCCAGCAGCCAAGACCCGGGACAGGGGGCCGCAGATACGCAGTATTTT.

This clonotype was counted a few times. The CDR3 loop is CSVEGLADTQYF. In DNA form, the CDR3 reads TGCAGCGTTGAGGGACTAGCAGATACGCAGTATTTT. The genes are TRBV29-1 and TRBJ2-3; the match to TRBD2 covers 8 bases. This CDR3 spans 12 amino acids. Germline trimming cut 3 bases from V and 4 bases from J; bases unmatched to any gene: 0. Germline lookup yields CDR1 SQVTM and CDR2 ANQGSEA.

V is TRBV6-5 and J is TRBJ1-1; weak D call: TRBD1 (6 bases). Per the germline V gene, CDR1 is MNHEY and CDR2 is SVGAGI. V was shortened by 6 bases and J by 2 bases, with 13 bases between the two germline ends. The CDR3 totals 14 residues. CDR3 amino acids: CASRSGGGNTEAFF. CDR3 coding DNA: TGTGCCAGCAGAAGTGGGGGGGGCAACACTGAAGCTTTCTTT.

V usage is TRBV20-1 and J usage is TRBJ2-1, with 10 bases lining up with TRBD2. Germline loops: CDR1 DFQATT, CDR2 SNEGSKA (reference sequence). This CDR3 contains 15 residues. V shed 5 bases and J 6 bases; nucleotides not matched to a gene: 10. The CDR3 nucleotides are TGCAGTGCTGCCCAAGCGGGGGGGTGGGGCAATGAGCAGTTCTTC. Translation: CSAAQAGGWGNEQFF.

This chain uses TRBV3-1 with TRBJ2-3, with 7 nucleotides matching TRBD2. Germline V gives CDR1 LGHDT, CDR2 YNNKEL (reference sequence). The CDR3 spans 16 residues. V shed 4 bases and J 6 bases; nucleotides not matched to a gene: 13. The CDR3 loop reads CASSRLGGLAADTQYF. In nucleotides, the CDR3 is TGTGCCAGCAGCCGCCTGGGAGGTCTAGCGGCTGATACGCAGTATTTT.

V is TRBV20-1 and J is TRBJ2-4, with D perhaps matching TRBD1 (6 bases). This CDR3 region has 13 residues. Germline CDR1 DFQATT, CDR2 SNEGSKA (reference sequence). V was trimmed by 5 bases and J by 3 bases, leaving 11 bases between them. The CDR3 DNA follows: TGCAGTGCTTTCTCCAGGGGCAAAAACATTCAGTACTTC. Protein sequence: CSAFSRGKNIQYF.

The CDR3 loop reads CASSPGTSGDPYNEQFF. In DNA, the CDR3 is TGTGCCAGCAGCCCCGGGACTAGCGGGGACCCTTACAATGAGCAGTTCTTC. The chain carries TRBV12-3 or TRBV12-4 and TRBJ2-1, with 13 bases matching TRBD2. The CDR3 length is 17 residues. The trim removed 6 bases at V and 4 bases at J, leaving 9 bases unmatched.

V usage is TRBV7-2 and J usage is TRBJ2-7; possibly TRBD2 for D (6 bases). This CDR3 is 15 amino acids long. Germline lookup yields CDR1 SGHTA and CDR2 FQGNSA. V dropped 6 bases and J dropped 0 bases, with 15 bases sitting between them. CDR3 residues: CASRTDGGSSYEQYF. CDR3 coding DNA: TGTGCCAGCAGGACTGATGGGGGGAGCTCCTACGAGCAGTACTTC.

The genes are TRBV7-9 and TRBJ1-1; possible D gene TRBD1, 5 bases. Trimming pared 4 bases from V and 1 base from J, leaving 10 bases between. The CDR3 has 14 amino acids. Germline CDR1 is SEHNR and CDR2 is FQNEAQ (reference sequence). CDR3 in amino acids: CASSSGPANTEAFF. The CDR3 nucleotides read TGTGCCAGCAGCTCGGGACCGGCGAACACTGAAGCTTTCTTT.

The chain is built from TRBV10-3 and TRBJ1-1, with 7 bases matching TRBD1. Germline CDR1 reads ENHRY; CDR2 reads SYGVKD. The CDR3 length is 14 residues. V was clipped by 4 bases and J by 2 bases; unmatched bases: 4. CDR3 protein: CAISGTGVNTEAFF. The CDR3 DNA sequence: TGTGCCATCAGTGGTACAGGGGTCAACACTGAAGCTTTCTTT.

This clonotype turned up a few times. J is TRBJ2-5 and V is TRBV4-1; D is possibly TRBD2 (6 bases). CDR1 is MGHRA, CDR2 YSYEKL, per germline. The CDR3 has 17 amino acids. V lost 4 bases and J lost 2, with 20 bases in between. CDR3 protein: CASSPPSLAATQETQYF. CDR3 DNA sequence: TGCGCCAGCAGCCCTCCCTCCTTAGCGGCAACTCAAGAGACCCAGTACTTC.

This clonotype has only a few counts. The gene calls are TRBV5-1 and TRBJ1-6; possible D gene TRBD1, 5 bases. This CDR3 has 12 amino acids. CDR1 is SGHRS, CDR2 YFSETQ, per germline. V lost 4 bases and J 9 bases, leaving 8 bases between the germline ends. The CDR3: CASSPTGSPLHF. CDR3 DNA: TGCGCCAGCAGCCCTACAGGTTCACCCCTCCACTTT.

The rearrangement links TRBV18 to TRBJ2-5; D call uncertain. This CDR3 spans 14 amino acids. V was shortened by 2 bases and J by 5 bases, with 12 bases between the two germline ends. Germline V gene sequence: CDR1 KGHSH, CDR2 LQKENI. CDR3 residues: CASSPFPDAETQYF. The CDR3 bases are TGTGCCAGCTCACCATTCCCGGATGCGGAGACCCAGTACTTC. Looking up the rest from reference TRBV18 and TRBJ2-5 gives the full variable domain: NAGVMQNPRHLVRRRGQEARLRCSPMKGHSHVYWYRQLPEEGLKFMVYLQKENIIDESGMPKERFSAEFPKEGPSILRIQQVVRGDSAAYFCASSPFPDAETQYFGPGTRLLVL.

Only a few counts were recorded for this clonotype. CDR3: CASSPLEGRGGRPRTDTQYF. In DNA, the CDR3 is TGTGCCAGCAGCCCCCTCGAGGGGCGGGGGGGCCGACCCCGCACAGATACGCAGTATTTT. J is TRBJ2-3 and V is TRBV3-1, with 9 nucleotides matching TRBD2. The J segment lost 1 base and the V segment lost 4 bases, leaving 18 bases of the junction unmatched. This CDR3 spans 20 amino acids. Germline CDR1 and CDR2: LGHDT and YNNKEL (reference sequence).

This sequence joins TRBV29-1 and TRBJ2-7; possible D gene TRBD1, 5 bases. V lost 6 bases, J lost 0 bases, and 9 bases lay in between. The CDR3 consists of 12 residues. Germline V gives CDR1 SQVTM, CDR2 ANQGSEA. CDR3 in DNA: TGCAGCGTCTCAGGGTACTCCTACGAGCAGTACTTC. Translated: CSVSGYSYEQYF.

This chain connects TRBV29-1 to TRBJ2-7; a possible D gene is TRBD1 (6 bases). The CDR3 spans 13 residues. Germline V gene sequence: CDR1 SQVTM, CDR2 ANQGSEA. The germline V and J ends were trimmed by 3 bases and 3 bases, with 12 bases remaining between them. For the CDR3, the DNA is TGCAGCGTTGAGGACAGCCAAAGCTACGAGCAGTACTTC. The encoded protein is CSVEDSQSYEQYF.

This chain joins TRBV28 and TRBJ2-1; TRBD1 matches 7 bases. V shed 6 bases and J 6 bases; nucleotides not matched to a gene: 8. CDR3 length: 14 amino acids. Germline V lookup: CDR1 MDHEN, CDR2 SYDVKM. The CDR3 is CASRGAGGVNEQFF. The DNA of the CDR3 is TGTGCCAGCAGAGGTGCAGGGGGTGTCAATGAGCAGTTCTTC.

The chain combines TRBV12-5 with TRBJ2-5; perhaps TRBD2 as D (5 bases). Trimming took off 7 bases at V and 5 bases at J, with 20 bases between the two ends. This CDR3 has 15 amino acids. CDR1 LGHNT and CDR2 FRNRAP come from the germline V gene. The CDR3 DNA is TGTGCTAGTGTCCCGGACCCACCGGGGTATGAGACCCAGTACTTC. Translation gives CASVPDPPGYETQYF.